These 22 T cell receptor beta chains came from one sample sequenced in a study of T cell responses to AZD1222 COVID-19 vaccine (dated by TCRdb to 2020 to 2022). The protocol used for the library was the immunoSEQ multiplex PCR assay. Imported from immuneACCESS, the table was reduced by TCRdb to in-frame sequences with V and J called. These copies leave out some clones; in studies compared against another copy, an unresolved V gene accounts for under half, and the cause of the remainder is not known. The sample table shows around 120,000 clones, and more than 75% are seen once. The ten largest clonotypes hold around 7.7% of the sample. The time point label, as the study defines it: baseline before first vaccination. The source material was peripheral blood, sampled on day 0 of AZD1222 vaccination. These receptors originate from an adult in good health.

This rearrangement joins TRBV30 to TRBJ1-1; no firm D call. This CDR3 contains 13 residues. The V gene lost 0 bases and the J gene lost 7 bases, with 12 bases spanning the gap. The germline CDR1 and CDR2 sequences are GTSNPN and SVGIG (reference sequence). CDR3 nucleotide sequence: TGTGCCTGGAGTGTACTAGGACTCGGTGAAGCTTTCTTT. It encodes CAWSVLGLGEAFF.

With regard to this clone: The sample contains more than one DNA sequence encoding this CDR3. The chain has TRBV6-5 and TRBJ1-1; a possible D gene is TRBD1 (6 bases). The CDR3 contains 14 residues. Trimming removed 6 bases from V and 1 base from J, with 12 bases in between. The germline V gene has CDR1 MNHEY and CDR2 SVGAGI. CDR3 coding DNA: TGTGCCAGCAGCTCCCCGGGGGCGAACACTGAAGCTTTCTTT. Translated, it gives CASSSPGANTEAFF.

The CDR3 loop reads CATSDPGSGYEQYF. Written as DNA, the CDR3 is TGTGCCACCTCAGACCCCGGGTCAGGCTACGAGCAGTACTTC. The gene calls are TRBV6-5 and TRBJ2-7; D gene unclear. CDR3 length: 14 amino acids. V was shortened by 10 bases and J by 3 bases, with 19 bases between the two germline ends. From germline, CDR1 is MNHEY and CDR2 SVGAGI.

V gene TRBV4-2 combines with J gene TRBJ1-6, with 7 bases matching TRBD1. The CDR3 length is 15 residues. Germline CDR1 reads LGHNA; CDR2 reads YNFKEQ. V was pared by 0 bases and J by 10 bases, with 6 bases of the junction left unmatched. CDR3 coding DNA: TGTGCCAGCAGCCAAGACGGACAGGTCCTCTCACCCCTCCACTTT. Translation: CASSQDGQVLSPLHF.

This rearrangement joins TRBV10-1 to TRBJ1-2, with D possibly being TRBD1 (5 bases). Germline V gene data show CDR1 as WNHNN and CDR2 as SYGVQD (reference sequence). This CDR3 region has 13 residues. Trimming left V 2 bases short and J 2 bases short, with 6 bases between. For the CDR3, the DNA is TGCGCCAGCAGTGAGCGGGGGAACTATGGCTACACCTTC. This sequence encodes CASSERGNYGYTF.

The rearrangement links TRBV7-2 to TRBJ2-1; 10 bases fit TRBD2. Trimming took 3 bases from V and 4 from J; bases not matched to a gene: 3. CDR1 and CDR2 (germline): SGHTA, FQGNSA. This CDR3 has 15 residues. CDR3 in amino acids: CASSFSGGQYNEQFF. CDR3 nucleotides: TGTGCCAGCAGCTTTAGCGGGGGGCAGTACAATGAGCAGTTCTTC.

DNA of the CDR3: TGTGCCACCAGCAGAGATGCTGTGACAGGGAACACTGAAGCTTTCTTT. Protein sequence: CATSRDAVTGNTEAFF. The V gene is TRBV15, the J gene TRBJ1-1, with a weak D call TRBD1 (6 bases). This CDR3 has 16 amino acids. CDR1 is LNHNV, CDR2 YYDKDF, per germline (reference sequence). The germline V and J ends were trimmed by 0 bases and 1 base, with 12 bases remaining between them. The full variable domain, completed using reference TRBV15 and TRBJ1-1, is DAMVIQNPRYQVTQFGKPVTLSCSQTLNHNVMYWYQQKSSQAPKLLFHYYDKDFNNEADTPDNFQSRRPNTSFCFLDIRSPGLGDTAMYLCATSRDAVTGNTEAFFGQGTRLTVV.

The chain has TRBV6-6 and TRBJ2-2, with 11 bases identical to TRBD2. Germline V gives CDR1 MNHNY, CDR2 SVGAGI (reference sequence). The V and J ends lost 7 bases and 0 bases, in that order; junction bases with no gene match: 10. The CDR3 consists of 18 residues. CDR3 sequence (DNA): TGTGCCAGCAATCGACTAGCGGGGTCGGTTCCGAACACCGGGGAGCTGTTTTTT. Translated: CASNRLAGSVPNTGELFF.

The V gene is TRBV19, the J gene TRBJ1-2; tentative D call: TRBD1 (6 bases). Germline CDR1 and CDR2: LNHDA and SQIVND (reference sequence). Trimming shortened V by 4 bases and J by 2 bases, and 17 bases separated the two germline ends. The CDR3 spans 16 residues. The CDR3 DNA sequence: TGTGCCAGTAGTACATCAACAGGGAGGTTCAACTATGGCTACACCTTC. This encodes CASSTSTGRFNYGYTF.

As to this clone: The junction departs from germline at one end; a sequencing error may be responsible. This CDR3 is CASSPLGGSGQETQYF. CDR3 bases: TGTGCTAGCAGCCCCCTGGGGGGGAGCGGTCAAGAGACCCAGTACTTC. This rearrangement joins TRBV7-7 to TRBJ2-5; 7 positions match TRBD2. This CDR3 has 16 residues. The germline CDR1 and CDR2 sequences are SSHAT and FNYEAQ (reference sequence).

In its sample, this clone was seen a few times. The V gene is TRBV27, the J gene TRBJ2-7; 7 nucleotides align to TRBD1. The CDR3 is 13 amino acids. Germline V lookup: CDR1 MNHEY, CDR2 SMNVEV (reference sequence). Losses at the gene ends were 2 bases for V and 3 bases for J; bases not matched to a gene: 1. CDR3 sequence (DNA): TGTGCCAGCAGTTTAAACAGGGGCTACGAGCAGTACTTC. This gives the protein CASSLNRGYEQYF.

The chain has TRBV4-2 and TRBJ2-3, with 12 bases aligning to TRBD2. With 4 bases clipped from V and 4 bases from J, the junction kept 9 bases outside the gene matches. The CDR3 loop spans 17 amino acids. In germline, CDR1 is LGHNA, CDR2 YNFKEQ. CDR3 sequence reads: CASSLNPLAGGADTQYF. CDR3 nucleotide sequence: TGTGCCAGCAGCCTAAACCCTCTAGCGGGAGGGGCAGATACGCAGTATTTT.

The genes are TRBV6-5 and TRBJ1-1; D possibly corresponds to TRBD1 (5 bases). V lost 6 bases to trimming and J lost 3 bases, with 11 bases between them. The CDR3 is 13 residues long. The germline V gene has CDR1 MNHEY and CDR2 SVGAGI. The CDR3 coding sequence is TGTGCCAGCAGCCCCGGGGCGCACACTGAAGCTTTCTTT. Protein: CASSPGAHTEAFF.

The chain carries TRBV28 and TRBJ2-1; 7 nucleotides match TRBD1. Germline V CDR1 and CDR2: MDHEN, SYDVKM. With 6 bases clipped from V and 9 bases from J, the junction kept 8 bases outside the gene matches. The CDR3 is made up of 13 amino acids. DNA for the CDR3: TGTGCCAGCAGAAGCGACAGGGTAGGTGAGCAGTTCTTC. Translating gives CASRSDRVGEQFF.

In DNA form, the CDR3 reads TGTGCCAGCAGCCGGACTAGCGGGATCTCCTACAATGAGCAGTTCTTC. Translated: CASSRTSGISYNEQFF. This rearrangement joins TRBV7-2 to TRBJ2-1; 12 bases agree with TRBD2. After removal of 5 bases from V and 0 bases from J, the junction contained 2 bases not matched to a gene. The V gene's germline CDR1 is SGHTA and CDR2 FQGNSA. The CDR3 is 16 residues long. Full variable domain (rest looked up from reference TRBV7-2 and TRBJ2-1): GAGVSQSPSNKVTEKGKDVELRCDPISGHTALYWYRQSLGQGLEFLIYFQGNSAPDKSGLPSDRFSAERTGGSVSTLTIQRTQQEDSAVYLCASSRTSGISYNEQFFGPGTRLTVL.

This sequence joins TRBV2 and TRBJ2-7; 7 positions match TRBD1. J gave up 0 bases and V 5 bases, and 4 bases lay outside the gene matches. Germline lookup yields CDR1 SNHLY and CDR2 FYNNEI. The CDR3 totals 14 residues. The CDR3 loop is CASSSDRASYEQYF. The CDR3 coding sequence is TGTGCCAGCAGTTCCGACAGGGCCTCCTACGAGCAGTACTTC. The full variable domain, with the rest looked up from reference TRBV2 and TRBJ2-7, is EPEVTQTPSHQVTQMGQEVILRCVPISNHLYFYWYRQILGQKVEFLVSFYNNEISEKSEIFDDQFSVERPDGSNFTLKIRSTKLEDSAMYFCASSSDRASYEQYFGPGTRLTVT.

The chain uses TRBV28 and TRBJ2-3, with D perhaps assigned TRBD1 or TRBD2 (5 bases each). The CDR3 runs to 16 residues. The V gene lost 2 bases and the J gene lost 4 bases, with 16 bases spanning the gap. CDR1 and CDR2 (germline): MDHEN, SYDVKM. The CDR3 protein is CASSLRGENSADTQYF. As DNA, the CDR3 is TGTGCCAGCAGTTTACGAGGGGAAAATAGCGCAGATACGCAGTATTTT.

The V call is TRBV6-1, the J call TRBJ1-1; 7 positions match TRBD1. Per germline, CDR1 MNHNS and CDR2 SASEGT. V lost 2 bases, J lost 5 bases, and 8 bases stayed unmatched. The CDR3 totals 15 residues. The CDR3 nucleotides read TGTGCCAGCAGTGAATACAGGGGATCGTGGACTGAAGCTTTCTTT. Amino acid sequence: CASSEYRGSWTEAFF.

The chain recombines TRBV28 with TRBJ1-2; possible D gene TRBD1, 5 bases. V was shortened by 10 bases and J by 5 bases, with 17 bases between the two germline ends. This CDR3 spans 13 amino acids. The V gene's germline CDR1 is MDHEN and CDR2 SYDVKM. The CDR3 spells CATRDAPGYGYTF. CDR3 coding DNA: TGTGCCACCCGGGACGCGCCGGGGTATGGCTACACCTTC.

V usage is TRBV24-1 and J usage is TRBJ2-3, with D unresolved. The V gene's germline CDR1 is KGHDR and CDR2 SFDVKD. This CDR3 comprises 12 residues. V was clipped by 6 bases and J by 6 bases, with 9 bases between them. As DNA, the CDR3 is TGTGCCACCAGTAAGATGGGGGATACGCAGTATTTT. Its protein product is CATSKMGDTQYF.

V gene TRBV7-2 combines with J gene TRBJ1-6, with D possibly being TRBD1 (5 bases). With 1 base removed from V and 4 bases from J, the gap between germline ends came to 14 bases. The germline V gene encodes CDR1 SGHTA and CDR2 FQGNSA. The CDR3 loop spans 17 amino acids. The CDR3 DNA reads as TGTGCCAGCAGCTTAGTAGGCAGGGTCTTGTATAATTCACCCCTCCACTTT. Translation gives CASSLVGRVLYNSPLHF.

The genes are TRBV27 and TRBJ2-7; 8 nucleotides line up with TRBD1. With V trimmed by 2 bases and J by 5 bases, 17 bases remained unmatched. This CDR3 has 18 amino acids. Germline assignment: CDR1 MNHEY and CDR2 SMNVEV (reference sequence). CDR3 DNA: TGTGCCAGCAGTTTAGGGGACCGGACAGGGCCGATTTGGCACGAGCAGTACTTC. Amino acid sequence: CASSLGDRTGPIWHEQYF.